The sequence of this T cell receptor (beta chain) was determined in a study of metastatic and nonmetastatic thyroid tumors. The wider study: Malignant thyroid and benign thyroid patients provided blood and tumor or nodule tissue whose repertoires were compared. The study, taken as a whole, reports: In both blood and tumor samples, TCR beta diversity was reported significantly higher for malignant than benign nodules.

Concerning this clone: Its antigen remains unidentified. The same CDR3 also results from other DNA sequences found in this sample.

V gave up 2 bases and J gave up 5 bases, with 12 bases separating them. Germline lookup yields CDR1 DFQATT and CDR2 SNEGSKA (reference sequence). CDR3 length: 14 residues. Under the authors' procedure: To classify distant metastasis in papillary thyroid cancer, a model was built from CDR3 differences across clinicopathological groups. TCRdb re-clonotyped the PCR reads through MiXCR. The V and J calls reflect TCRdb's pipeline rather than the authors' work. Of tens of thousands of clones in the sample, 40% to 55% are singletons; the top ten hold around 24%. Nobody among the patients had been given any treatment before thyroid surgery.

This chain joins TRBV20-1 and TRBJ2-2; the D gene is possibly TRBD1 (5 bases). This receptor was identified in a male donor with papillary thyroid cancer or a benign thyroid nodule (not recorded which). Some clones in this sample may be carry-over from other donors' samples. The sequenced sample was tumor tissue. CDR3 amino acids: CSARRMGQTGELFF. DNA of the CDR3: TGCAGTGCTAGACGAATGGGGCAGACCGGGGAGCTGTTTTTT.